A single sample gave rise to the 8 T cell receptor beta chains below, sequenced in a study of CD4+ T cells in melanoma. Libraries were prepared by immunoSEQ multiplex PCR; TCRdb keeps only in-frame clonotypes and omits some of them. Of fewer than 55,000 clones listed, 80% to 90% are singletons. Input material: peripheral blood. The receptors derive from a human donor with melanoma.

The chain employs TRBV5-5 and TRBJ1-2; no clear D gene. The CDR3 contains 15 residues. Germline loops: CDR1 SGHKS, CDR2 YYEKEE (reference sequence). Trimming cost V 1 base and J 2 bases, with 12 bases left between them. The CDR3 loop is CASSLYPDGNYGYTF. The CDR3 region has the DNA TGTGCCAGCAGCTTGTACCCGGACGGGAACTATGGCTACACCTTC.

V is TRBV30 and J is TRBJ2-5, with 8 bases lining up with TRBD1. The J call may not be correct, given that the DNA end is closer to TRBJ2-7. CDR3 length: 12 amino acids. The germline CDR1 and CDR2 sequences are GTSNPN and SVGIG (reference sequence). This chain's CDR3 is CAWTGTGYEQYF. The CDR3 DNA reads as TGTGCCTGGACCGGGACAGGTTACGAGCAGTACTTC.

The chain links TRBV9 to TRBJ1-2; D perhaps matches TRBD1 (6 bases). The CDR3 is 15 amino acids. Germline CDR1 SGDLS, CDR2 YYNGEE. Trimming left V 2 bases short and J 8 bases short, with 19 bases between. In nucleotides, the CDR3 is TGTGCCAGCAGCGTGGGCACTCGGGACAACGAAGGCTACACCTTC. Amino acid sequence: CASSVGTRDNEGYTF.

The chain couples TRBV18 to TRBJ2-2; D may be TRBD1 (6 bases). Trimming took off 2 bases at V and 0 bases at J, with 10 bases between the two ends. Germline CDR1 KGHSH, CDR2 LQKENI. The length of the CDR3 is 16 residues. The CDR3 loop is CASSPYGQSNTGELFF. Here the CDR3 DNA reads TGTGCCAGCTCACCATATGGACAGTCGAACACCGGGGAGCTGTTTTTT.

Here the CDR3 reads CASSFEGSGNTEAFF. The CDR3 DNA reads as TGTGCCAGCAGTTTCGAGGGGTCGGGGAACACTGAAGCTTTCTTT. This chain connects TRBV6-1 to TRBJ1-1; D may be TRBD1 (5 bases). CDR1 MNHNS and CDR2 SASEGT come from the germline V gene. V lost 5 bases and J lost 1, with 14 bases in between. The CDR3 consists of 15 residues.

This clone has more than one count but fewer than ten. The chain carries TRBV5-1 and TRBJ1-1, with D tentatively TRBD1 (5 bases). Trimming removed 3 bases at V and 2 bases at J, with 8 bases between. Germline V gene sequence: CDR1 SGHRS, CDR2 YFSETQ. The CDR3 is 13 residues long. The CDR3 DNA reads as TGCGCCAGCAGCTGGGGGTCCAACACTGAAGCTTTCTTT. Amino acid sequence: CASSWGSNTEAFF.

The J gene is TRBJ1-5, the V gene TRBV10-2; D may be TRBD1 (6 bases). Germline V CDR1 and CDR2: WSHSY, SAAADI. The CDR3 spans 13 residues. Trimming removed 2 bases at V and 7 bases at J, with 9 bases between. The CDR3 region is CASSETGQQPQHF. The CDR3 nucleotides are TGCGCCAGCAGTGAGACCGGACAGCAGCCCCAGCATTTT.

This clone was recorded once. The V gene is TRBV7-3, the J gene TRBJ2-7; D possibly corresponds to TRBD1 (5 bases). V was pared by 2 bases and J by 0 bases, with 11 bases between. The CDR3 length is 15 residues. Germline-derived CDR1 and CDR2 are SGHTA and FQGTGA. This CDR3 reads CASSLVTGSSYEQYF. As DNA, the CDR3 is TGTGCCAGCAGCTTAGTCACAGGCAGCTCCTACGAGCAGTACTTC.